This T cell receptor (beta chain) was retrieved from a study of T cell responses to AZD1222 COVID-19 vaccine (dated by TCRdb to the early 2020s). For context, the study as a whole: Because spike-specific TCR depth and breadth did not differ between the two schedules, AZD1222 recipients who got a second dose at roughly 4 weeks were pooled with those who got a second dose at roughly 12 weeks. TCR sequencing covered 233 trial participants: 207 given two doses of AZD1222 and about 26 given two doses of MenACWY control vaccine. Enrollment into the trials was organized by age into subgroups of 18-55, 56-69 and 70-plus years, and those subgroups contained 148, 28 and 57 TCR-sequenced participants, respectively. Paper-wide results and their limitations: In the small 56-69-year group, the increase in depth fell short of significance, most likely because of low power. The vaccine-associated CD4 TCRs covered the entire spike protein, and the dominant responses fell in regions 160-218 and 743-854. Nearly half of unique spike-specific TCRs reportedly recognized epitopes outside regions mutated in the B.1.351 and B.1.1.7 variants. Because no day 14 peak-response samples were available, repertoires were characterized only after the peak T cell response. Conclusions about previously exposed vaccinees are limited because only six or seven AZD1222 recipients were SARS-CoV-2 seropositive at baseline. A significant rise in spike-specific TCR breadth and depth was observed after two AZD1222 doses relative to day 0 and relative to MenACWY recipients. Participants were mostly white British, with more females than males. The authors suggested clonal diversity may have been underestimated.

The time point label of this sample denotes: baseline before first vaccination. Vaccinee samples came from UK trials COV001 and COV002, including a single-blind randomized controlled phase 2/3 trial of AZD1222 (ChAdOx1 nCoV-19) in healthy adults. For TCRbeta chain sequencing, PBMC samples from trial participants were taken at day 0 and at day 28 after the second dose. The germline V gene gives CDR1 as SGHTA and CDR2 as FQGNSA. The junction shows trimming of 3 bases on V and 0 bases on J, plus 6 bases between the germline ends. The CDR3 goes from the cysteine to the phenylalanine over 13 residues. Only the CDR3 region is kept as DNA, spanning 39 bases read in frame from base 1. A word on this clone: Its recognized antigen is unknown. No qualities accompany the bases; no much larger clone lies one base away.

The CDR3 regions of human TCRbeta chains were subjected to immunosequencing. For the original study's pipeline: TCRs in the repertoires were matched against a reference library of SARS-CoV-2-specific TCRs that had been generated with the MIRA antigen-specificity platform. Breadth meant the fraction of unique TCRs that were SARS-CoV-2-associated, whereas depth meant the fraction of total T cells that were SARS-CoV-2-associated. Using the MIRA data, each spike-specific TCR was assigned both to the spike region to which the TCR was reactive and to a CD4 or CD8 class. Log10-transformed breadth and depth values were compared by one-way ANOVA with Sidak's multiple comparisons tests. The clones in this table, taken by TCRdb from immuneACCESS, are in-frame only. Not every clone is retained; where verified, under half of the shortfall comes from an unresolved V gene, and the cause of the rest is unknown. The D gene and trimming were derived from the DNA, and the V and J assignments and clone size from that table. A total of about 150,000 clones appear in this sample, more than 70% of them only once. Clones ranked in the top ten supply about 14% of the sample.

The rearranged chain carries TRBV7-2 and TRBJ2-7; there is no confident call for the D gene. The specimen comprised peripheral blood, sampled on day 0 of AZD1222 vaccination. This clonotype was sampled from an adult in good health. Here the CDR3 is given as CASSFDPSYEQYF. The DNA sequence is as follows: TGTGCCAGCAGCTTCGACCCCTCCTACGAGCAGTACTTC.